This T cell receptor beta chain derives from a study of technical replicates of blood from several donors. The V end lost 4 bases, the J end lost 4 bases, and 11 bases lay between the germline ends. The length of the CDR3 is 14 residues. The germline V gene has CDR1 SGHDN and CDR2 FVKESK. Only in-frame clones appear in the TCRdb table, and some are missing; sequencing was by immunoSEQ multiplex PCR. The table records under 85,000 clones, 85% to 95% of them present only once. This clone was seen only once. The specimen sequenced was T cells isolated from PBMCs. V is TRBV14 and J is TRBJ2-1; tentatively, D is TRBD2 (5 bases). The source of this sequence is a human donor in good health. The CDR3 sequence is CASSLPGWYNEQFF. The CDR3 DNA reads TGTGCCAGCAGCCTACCGGGATGGTACAATGAGCAGTTCTTC. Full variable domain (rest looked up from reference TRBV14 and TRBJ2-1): EAGVTQFPSHSVIEKGQTVTLRCDPISGHDNLYWYRRVMGKEIKFLLHFVKESKQDESGMPNNRFLAERTGGTYSTLKVQPAELEDSGVYFCASSLPGWYNEQFFGPGTRLTVL.